This T cell receptor (beta chain) was captured by sequencing in a study of blood T cell repertoires in COVID-19. On the study more broadly: Samples of COVID-19 (acute and convalescent) were obtained from the United States, Italy and Spain. T cells, B-cell-depleted T cells, or PBMCs supplied cDNA or gDNA.

The CDR3 contains 11 residues. CDR1 MNHNY and CDR2 SVGAGI come from the germline V gene (reference sequence). V was trimmed by 10 bases and J by 9 bases, leaving 13 bases between them. This clone has a handful of counts. The table came from immunoSEQ multiplex PCR; TCRdb's copy has only in-frame clones and leaves some out. The repertoire includes 150,000 or so clones, about 81% of them detected once, and approximately 11% sits in the top ten. This sequence originates from a human donor in a cohort sampled during active COVID-19. Input material: peripheral blood. The chain couples TRBV6-6 to TRBJ2-1; a possible D gene is TRBD2 (5 bases). This CDR3 reads CAITFAGEQFF. CDR3 nucleotides: TGTGCCATCACCTTTGCGGGTGAGCAGTTCTTC.